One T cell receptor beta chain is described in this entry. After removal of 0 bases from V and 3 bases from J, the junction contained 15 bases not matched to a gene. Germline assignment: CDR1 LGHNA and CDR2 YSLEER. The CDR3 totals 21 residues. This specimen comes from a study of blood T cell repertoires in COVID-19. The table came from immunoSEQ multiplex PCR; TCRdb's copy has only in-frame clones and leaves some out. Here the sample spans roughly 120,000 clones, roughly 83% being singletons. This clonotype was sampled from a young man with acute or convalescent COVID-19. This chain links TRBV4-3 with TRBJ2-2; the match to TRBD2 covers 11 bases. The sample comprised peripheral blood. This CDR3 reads CASSQDPLASGGLFYTGELFF. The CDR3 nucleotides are TGCGCCAGCAGCCAAGATCCCCTTGCTAGCGGGGGGTTGTTTTACACCGGGGAGCTGTTTTTT.